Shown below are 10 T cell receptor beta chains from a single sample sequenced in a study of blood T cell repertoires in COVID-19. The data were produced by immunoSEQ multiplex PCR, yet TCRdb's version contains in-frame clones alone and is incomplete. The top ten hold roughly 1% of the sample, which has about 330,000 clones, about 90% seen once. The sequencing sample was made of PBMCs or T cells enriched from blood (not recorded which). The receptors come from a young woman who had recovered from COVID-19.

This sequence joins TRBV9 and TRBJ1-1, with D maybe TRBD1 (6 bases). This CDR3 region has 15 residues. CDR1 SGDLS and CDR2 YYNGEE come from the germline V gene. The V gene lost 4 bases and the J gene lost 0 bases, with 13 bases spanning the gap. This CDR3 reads CASSSSGALNTEAFF. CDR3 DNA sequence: TGTGCCAGCAGCTCCTCAGGGGCTCTGAACACTGAAGCTTTCTTT.

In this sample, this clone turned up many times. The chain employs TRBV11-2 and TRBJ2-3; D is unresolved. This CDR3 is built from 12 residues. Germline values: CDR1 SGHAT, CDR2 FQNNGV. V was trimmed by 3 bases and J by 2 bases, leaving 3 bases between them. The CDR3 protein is CASSFITDTQYF. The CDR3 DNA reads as TGTGCCAGCAGCTTCATCACAGATACGCAGTATTTT.

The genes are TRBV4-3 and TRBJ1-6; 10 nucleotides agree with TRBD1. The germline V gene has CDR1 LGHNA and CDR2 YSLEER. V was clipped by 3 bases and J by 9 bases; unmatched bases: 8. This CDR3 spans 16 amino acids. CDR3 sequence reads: CASSQDRDRGRSPLHF. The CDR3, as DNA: TGCGCCAGCAGCCAGGATAGGGACAGGGGACGTTCACCCCTCCACTTT.

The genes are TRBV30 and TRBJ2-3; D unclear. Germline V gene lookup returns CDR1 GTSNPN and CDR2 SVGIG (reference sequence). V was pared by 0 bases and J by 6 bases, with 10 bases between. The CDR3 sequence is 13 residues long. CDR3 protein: CAWSVLNPDTQYF. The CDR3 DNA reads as TGTGCCTGGAGTGTACTAAACCCTGATACGCAGTATTTT.

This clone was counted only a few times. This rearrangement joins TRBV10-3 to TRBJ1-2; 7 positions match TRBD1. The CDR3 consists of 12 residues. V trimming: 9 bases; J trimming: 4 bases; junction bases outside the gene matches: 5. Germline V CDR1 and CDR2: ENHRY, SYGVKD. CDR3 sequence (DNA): TGTGCCATACAGGGGAGTAGCTATGGCTACACCTTC. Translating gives CAIQGSSYGYTF.

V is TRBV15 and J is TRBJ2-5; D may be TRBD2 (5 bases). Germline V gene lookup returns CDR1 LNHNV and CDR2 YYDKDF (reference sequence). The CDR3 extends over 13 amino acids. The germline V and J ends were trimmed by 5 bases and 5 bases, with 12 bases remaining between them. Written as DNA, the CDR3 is TGTGCCACCAGCGGGCAACTAGGGGAGACCCAGTACTTC. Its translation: CATSGQLGETQYF.

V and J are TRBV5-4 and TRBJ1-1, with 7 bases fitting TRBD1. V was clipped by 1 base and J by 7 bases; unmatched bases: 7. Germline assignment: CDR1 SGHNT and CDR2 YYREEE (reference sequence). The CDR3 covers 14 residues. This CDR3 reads CASSLIKGTVEAFF. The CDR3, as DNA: TGTGCCAGCAGCTTGATCAAGGGGACAGTTGAAGCTTTCTTT.

CDR3 nucleotides: TGCGCCAGCAGCCCGCGACAGAAAACCACAGATACGCAGTATTTT. It yields the protein CASSPRQKTTDTQYF. The chain links TRBV5-1 to TRBJ2-3; D may be TRBD1 (5 bases). This CDR3 has 15 amino acids. The germline CDR1 and CDR2 sequences are SGHRS and YFSETQ. The V gene lost 4 bases and the J gene lost 2 bases, with 14 bases spanning the gap.

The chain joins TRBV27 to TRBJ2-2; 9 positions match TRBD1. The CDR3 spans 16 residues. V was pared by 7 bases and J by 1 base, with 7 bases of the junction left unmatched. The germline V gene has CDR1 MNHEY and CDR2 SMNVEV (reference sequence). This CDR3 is CASTLLTGGNTGELFF. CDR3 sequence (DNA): TGTGCCAGCACCCTGCTGACAGGGGGGAACACCGGGGAGCTGTTTTTT.

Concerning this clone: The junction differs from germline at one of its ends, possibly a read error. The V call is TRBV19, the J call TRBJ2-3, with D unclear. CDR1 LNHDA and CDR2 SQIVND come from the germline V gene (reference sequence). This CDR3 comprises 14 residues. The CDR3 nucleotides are TGTGCCAGTAGTATAGCGAGTAGCAGAGATACGCAGTATTTT. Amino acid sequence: CASSIASSRDTQYF.